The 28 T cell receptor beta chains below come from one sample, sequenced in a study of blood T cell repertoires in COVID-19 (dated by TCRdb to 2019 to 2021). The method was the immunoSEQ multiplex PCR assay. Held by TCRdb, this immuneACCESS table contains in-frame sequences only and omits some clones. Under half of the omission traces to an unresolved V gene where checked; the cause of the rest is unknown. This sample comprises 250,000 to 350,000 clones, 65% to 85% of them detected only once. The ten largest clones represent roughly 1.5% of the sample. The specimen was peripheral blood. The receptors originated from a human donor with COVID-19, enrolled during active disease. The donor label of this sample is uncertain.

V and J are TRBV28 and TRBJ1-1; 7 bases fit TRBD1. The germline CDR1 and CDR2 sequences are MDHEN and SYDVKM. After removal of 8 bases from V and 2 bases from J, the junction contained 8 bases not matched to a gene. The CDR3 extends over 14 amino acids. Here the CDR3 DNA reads TGTGCCAGCCCCGAGACAGGGAGAAACACTGAAGCTTTCTTT. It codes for CASPETGRNTEAFF.

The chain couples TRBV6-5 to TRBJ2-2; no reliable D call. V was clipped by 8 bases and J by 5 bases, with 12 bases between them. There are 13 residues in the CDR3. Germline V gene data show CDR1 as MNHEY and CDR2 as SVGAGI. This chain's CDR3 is CASCPVVTGELFF. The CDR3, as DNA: TGTGCCAGCTGCCCGGTGGTGACCGGGGAGCTGTTTTTT.

CDR3 loop: CASSLDPGRASGTQYF. The CDR3 DNA is TGTGCCAGCAGCTTAGATCCCGGGAGGGCCTCGGGTACGCAGTATTTT. The chain recombines TRBV11-2 with TRBJ2-3; 8 nucleotides agree with TRBD2. V lost 0 bases and J lost 8; bases outside the gene matches: 10. The CDR3 contains 16 residues. Per germline, CDR1 SGHAT and CDR2 FQNNGV.

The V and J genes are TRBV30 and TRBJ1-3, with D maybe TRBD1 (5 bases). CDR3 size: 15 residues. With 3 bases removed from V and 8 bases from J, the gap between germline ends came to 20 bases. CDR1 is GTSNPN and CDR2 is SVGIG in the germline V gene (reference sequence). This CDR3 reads CAWRLTQGSRDTIYF. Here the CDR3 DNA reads TGTGCCTGGAGGTTGACTCAGGGATCGCGAGACACCATATATTTT.

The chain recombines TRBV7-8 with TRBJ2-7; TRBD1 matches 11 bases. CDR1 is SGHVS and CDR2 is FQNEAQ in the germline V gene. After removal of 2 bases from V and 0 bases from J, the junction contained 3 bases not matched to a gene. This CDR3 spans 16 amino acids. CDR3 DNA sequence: TGTGCCAGCAGCTTAATGGGACAGGGGGGCTCCTACGAGCAGTACTTC. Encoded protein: CASSLMGQGGSYEQYF.

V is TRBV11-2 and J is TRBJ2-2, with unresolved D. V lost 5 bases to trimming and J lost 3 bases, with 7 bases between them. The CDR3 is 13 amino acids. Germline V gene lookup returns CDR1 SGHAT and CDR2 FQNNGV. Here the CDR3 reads CASSPRDTGELFF. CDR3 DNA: TGTGCCAGCAGCCCCCGGGACACCGGGGAGCTGTTTTTT.

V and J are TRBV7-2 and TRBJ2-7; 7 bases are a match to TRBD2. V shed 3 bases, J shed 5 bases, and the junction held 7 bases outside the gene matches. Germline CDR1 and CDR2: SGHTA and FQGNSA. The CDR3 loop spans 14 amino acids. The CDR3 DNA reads TGTGCCAGCAGCTTTAGCGGGCCCGGGGACGAGCAGTACTTC. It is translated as CASSFSGPGDEQYF.

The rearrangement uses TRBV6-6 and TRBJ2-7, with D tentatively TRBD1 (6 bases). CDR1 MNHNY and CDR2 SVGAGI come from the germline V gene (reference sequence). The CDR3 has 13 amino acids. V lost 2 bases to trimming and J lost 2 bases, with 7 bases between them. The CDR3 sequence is CASSYRQAYEQYF. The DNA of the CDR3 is TGTGCCAGCAGTTACAGACAGGCCTACGAGCAGTACTTC.

CDR3 sequence (DNA): TGTGCCAGCAGTTACTCGAGTACGTCGAGCTCCTATAATTCACCCCTCCACTTT. This encodes CASSYSSTSSSYNSPLHF. V usage is TRBV6-2 or TRBV6-3 and J usage is TRBJ1-6; D unclear. V dropped 0 bases and J dropped 0 bases, with 12 bases sitting between them. This CDR3 has 18 residues. CDR1 and CDR2 from the germline V gene are MNHEY and SVGEGT.

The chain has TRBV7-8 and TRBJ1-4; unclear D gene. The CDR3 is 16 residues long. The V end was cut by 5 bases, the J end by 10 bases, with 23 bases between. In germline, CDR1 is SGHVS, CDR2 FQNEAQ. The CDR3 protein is CASSLPSGRPHGKLFF. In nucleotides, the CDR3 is TGTGCCAGCAGCCTCCCCTCGGGTAGGCCCCATGGAAAACTGTTTTTT.

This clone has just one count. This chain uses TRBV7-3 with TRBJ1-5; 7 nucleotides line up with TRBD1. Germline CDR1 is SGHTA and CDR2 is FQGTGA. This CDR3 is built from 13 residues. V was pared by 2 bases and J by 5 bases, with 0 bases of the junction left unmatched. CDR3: CASSLGQDQPQHF. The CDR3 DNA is TGTGCCAGCAGCTTAGGACAGGATCAGCCCCAGCATTTT. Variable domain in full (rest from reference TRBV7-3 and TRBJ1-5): GAGVSQTPSNKVTEKGKYVELRCDPISGHTALYWYRQSLGQGPEFLIYFQGTGAADDSGLPNDRFFAVRPEGSVSTLKIQRTERGDSAVYLCASSLGQDQPQHFGDGTRLSIL.

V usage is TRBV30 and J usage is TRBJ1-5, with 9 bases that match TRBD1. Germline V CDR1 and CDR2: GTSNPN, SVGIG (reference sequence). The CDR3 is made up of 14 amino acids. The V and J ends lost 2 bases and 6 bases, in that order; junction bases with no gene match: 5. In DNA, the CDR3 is TGTGCCTGGAGTAAAGGACAGGGGTTTCAGCCCCAGCATTTT. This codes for CAWSKGQGFQPQHF.

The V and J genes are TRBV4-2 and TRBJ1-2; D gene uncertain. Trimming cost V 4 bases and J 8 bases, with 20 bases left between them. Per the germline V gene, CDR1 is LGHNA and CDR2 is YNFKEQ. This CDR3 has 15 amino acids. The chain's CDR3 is CASSPGGRNPGGYTF. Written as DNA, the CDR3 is TGTGCCAGCAGCCCCGGAGGACGGAACCCGGGAGGCTACACCTTC.

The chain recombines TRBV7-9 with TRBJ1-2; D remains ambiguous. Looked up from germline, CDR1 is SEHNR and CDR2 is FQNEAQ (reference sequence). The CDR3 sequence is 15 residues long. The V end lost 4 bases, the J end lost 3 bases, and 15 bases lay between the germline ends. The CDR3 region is CASSSQVPRDYGYTF. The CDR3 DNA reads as TGTGCCAGCAGCTCCCAGGTCCCGAGGGACTATGGCTACACCTTC.

The CDR3 sequence: CASSQLAGGPRMLYNEQFF. DNA for the CDR3: TGTGCCAGCAGCCAACTAGCGGGAGGTCCGCGCATGCTTTACAATGAGCAGTTCTTC. V is TRBV14 and J is TRBJ2-1, with TRBD2 identical over 11 bases. Germline CDR1 and CDR2: SGHDN and FVKESK. The CDR3 has 19 residues. Trimming cost V 2 bases and J 4 bases; bases outside gene matches: 13. Filled out from reference TRBV14 and TRBJ2-1, the complete variable domain reads EAGVTQFPSHSVIEKGQTVTLRCDPISGHDNLYWYRRVMGKEIKFLLHFVKESKQDESGMPNNRFLAERTGGTYSTLKVQPAELEDSGVYFCASSQLAGGPRMLYNEQFFGPGTRLTVL.

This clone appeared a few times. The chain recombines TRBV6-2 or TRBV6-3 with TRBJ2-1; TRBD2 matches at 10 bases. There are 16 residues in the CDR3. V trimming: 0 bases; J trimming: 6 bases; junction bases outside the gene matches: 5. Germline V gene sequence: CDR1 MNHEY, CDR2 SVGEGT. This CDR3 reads CASSYSKREGLNEQFF. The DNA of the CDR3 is TGTGCCAGCAGTTACTCGAAGCGGGAGGGCCTCAATGAGCAGTTCTTC.

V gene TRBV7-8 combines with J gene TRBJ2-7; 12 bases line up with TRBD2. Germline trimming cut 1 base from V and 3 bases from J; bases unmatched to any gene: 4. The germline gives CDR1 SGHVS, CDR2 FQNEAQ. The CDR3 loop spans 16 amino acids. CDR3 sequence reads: CASSLDRTSGNYEQYF. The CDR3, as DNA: TGTGCCAGCAGCTTAGATCGGACTAGCGGGAACTACGAGCAGTACTTC.

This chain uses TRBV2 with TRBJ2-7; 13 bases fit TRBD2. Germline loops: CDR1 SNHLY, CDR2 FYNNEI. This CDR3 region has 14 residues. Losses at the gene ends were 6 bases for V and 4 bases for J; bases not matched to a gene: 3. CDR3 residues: CASREGLAGYEQYF. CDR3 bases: TGTGCCAGCAGGGAGGGACTAGCGGGATACGAGCAGTACTTC.

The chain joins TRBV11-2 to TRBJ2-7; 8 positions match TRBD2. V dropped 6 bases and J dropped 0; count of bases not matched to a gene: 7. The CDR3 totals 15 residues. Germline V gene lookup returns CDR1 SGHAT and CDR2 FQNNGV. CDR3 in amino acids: CASRRTSGNSYEQYF. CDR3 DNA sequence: TGTGCCAGCAGACGAACTAGCGGCAACTCCTACGAGCAGTACTTC.

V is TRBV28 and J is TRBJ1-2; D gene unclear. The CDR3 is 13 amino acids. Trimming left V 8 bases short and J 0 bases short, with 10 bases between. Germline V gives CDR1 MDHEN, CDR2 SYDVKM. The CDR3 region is CASHPTANYGYTF. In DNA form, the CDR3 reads TGTGCCAGCCATCCTACAGCTAACTATGGCTACACCTTC.

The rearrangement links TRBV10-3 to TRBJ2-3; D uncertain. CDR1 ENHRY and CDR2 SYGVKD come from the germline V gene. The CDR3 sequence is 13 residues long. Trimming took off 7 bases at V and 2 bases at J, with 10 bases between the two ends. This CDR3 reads CAINPGSTDTQYF. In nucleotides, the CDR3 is TGTGCCATCAACCCCGGGTCCACAGATACGCAGTATTTT.

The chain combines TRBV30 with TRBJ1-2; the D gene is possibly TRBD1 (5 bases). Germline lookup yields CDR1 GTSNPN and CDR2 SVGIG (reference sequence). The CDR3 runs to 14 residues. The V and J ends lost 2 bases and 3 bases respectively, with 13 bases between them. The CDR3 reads CAWSISQEYYGYTF. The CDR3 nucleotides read TGTGCCTGGAGTATCTCACAGGAATACTATGGCTACACCTTC.

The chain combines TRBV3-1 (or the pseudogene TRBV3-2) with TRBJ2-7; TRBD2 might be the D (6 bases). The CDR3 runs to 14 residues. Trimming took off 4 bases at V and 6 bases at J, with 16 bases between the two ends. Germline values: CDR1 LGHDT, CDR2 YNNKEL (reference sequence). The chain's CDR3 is CASSPRESAGEQYF. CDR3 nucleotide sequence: TGTGCCAGCAGCCCCCGGGAGAGCGCTGGCGAGCAGTACTTC.

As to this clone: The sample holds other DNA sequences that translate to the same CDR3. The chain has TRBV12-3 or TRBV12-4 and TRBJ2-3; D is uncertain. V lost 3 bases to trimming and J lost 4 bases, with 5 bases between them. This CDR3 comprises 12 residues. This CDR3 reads CASSLFADTQYF. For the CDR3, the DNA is TGTGCCAGCAGTTTGTTCGCAGATACGCAGTATTTT.

The CDR3 spells CASSLVQGREKLFF. The DNA for the CDR3 is TGTGCCAGCAGCTTAGTTCAGGGGAGAGAAAAACTGTTTTTT. The rearrangement links TRBV7-2 to TRBJ1-4, with a tentative D call TRBD1 (6 bases). The length of the CDR3 is 14 residues. The V end was cut by 1 base, the J end by 8 bases, with 11 bases between. CDR1 and CDR2 (germline): SGHTA, FQGNSA.

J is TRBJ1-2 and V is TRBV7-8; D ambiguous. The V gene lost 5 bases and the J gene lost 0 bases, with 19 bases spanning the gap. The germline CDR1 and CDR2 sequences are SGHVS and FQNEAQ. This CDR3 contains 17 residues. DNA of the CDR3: TGTGCCAGCAGCACGAGGACTGTTCCTTTTCCTAACTATGGCTACACCTTC. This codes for CASSTRTVPFPNYGYTF.

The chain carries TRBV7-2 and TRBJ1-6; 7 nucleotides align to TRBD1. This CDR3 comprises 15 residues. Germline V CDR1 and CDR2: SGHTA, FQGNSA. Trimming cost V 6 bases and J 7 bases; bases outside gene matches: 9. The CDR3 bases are TGTGCCAGCAGACAGACAGGGCCCGGGAATTCACCCCTCCACTTT. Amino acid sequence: CASRQTGPGNSPLHF.

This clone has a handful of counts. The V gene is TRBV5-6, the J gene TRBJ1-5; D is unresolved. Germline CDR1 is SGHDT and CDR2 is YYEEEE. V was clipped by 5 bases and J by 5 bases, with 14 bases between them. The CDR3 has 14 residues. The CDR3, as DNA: TGTGCCAGCAGTAAAGGGAGGTCGGATCAGCCCCAGCATTTT. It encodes CASSKGRSDQPQHF.